A single sample gave rise to the 20 T cell receptor beta chains below, sequenced in a study of T cells after posttransplantation cyclophosphamide. Data came from immunoSEQ multiplex PCR; TCRdb stores just in-frame clones and leaves some out. The sample includes tens of thousands of clones, 93% seen only once; the top ten take approximately 2.7%. Sequencing used PBMCs. The receptors stem from a woman younger than 45 in good health and a related stem cell transplant donor.

V usage is TRBV19 and J usage is TRBJ2-6; D is possibly TRBD2 (5 bases). V dropped 6 bases and J dropped 1 base, with 16 bases sitting between them. The CDR3 runs to 17 residues. CDR1 and CDR2 from the germline V gene are LNHDA and SQIVND (reference sequence). In DNA form, the CDR3 reads TGTGCCAGTAGCTTATCGTCAGGAGGATCTGGGGCCAACGTCCTGACTTTC. Its protein product is CASSLSSGGSGANVLTF.

The chain combines TRBV19 with TRBJ1-1; D remains unclear. Trimming stripped 5 bases from V and 0 bases from J, with 10 bases between. Germline V gene sequence: CDR1 LNHDA, CDR2 SQIVND (reference sequence). CDR3 length equals 14 residues. CDR3 residues: CASSVGKMNTEAFF. DNA for the CDR3: TGTGCCAGTAGTGTCGGGAAAATGAACACTGAAGCTTTCTTT.

The V call is TRBV19, the J call TRBJ2-5; 16 nucleotides align to TRBD2. Germline values: CDR1 LNHDA, CDR2 SQIVND (reference sequence). After removal of 7 bases from V and 5 bases from J, the junction contained 13 bases not matched to a gene. The CDR3 has 18 amino acids. As DNA, the CDR3 is TGTGCCAGTAAAGGGACTAGCGGGGGGGCGACTATGATCGAGACCCAGTACTTC. Residues: CASKGTSGGATMIETQYF.

The chain employs TRBV27 and TRBJ2-2, with D perhaps matching TRBD2 (7 bases). The CDR3 is 18 residues long. Trimming stripped 2 bases from V and 4 bases from J, with 20 bases between. Germline V lookup: CDR1 MNHEY, CDR2 SMNVEV (reference sequence). The CDR3 spells CASSLGAKGGGSTGELFF. CDR3 DNA: TGTGCCAGCAGTTTAGGAGCGAAGGGGGGGGGCAGCACCGGGGAGCTGTTTTTT.

This clone was seen once. The rearrangement links TRBV7-9 to TRBJ2-7, with a possible D match to TRBD2 (6 bases). Trimming removed 2 bases at V and 0 bases at J, with 23 bases between. The CDR3 consists of 19 residues. Germline V gene sequence: CDR1 SEHNR, CDR2 FQNEAQ (reference sequence). The CDR3 sequence: CASSLLWLALLLSSYEQYF. CDR3 sequence (DNA): TGTGCCAGCAGCTTATTGTGGCTAGCGCTACTTCTGAGCTCCTACGAGCAGTACTTC.

This chain links TRBV11-2 with TRBJ1-4; 7 bases match TRBD1. J was trimmed by 0 bases and V by 4 bases; bases with no gene match: 5. Germline-derived CDR1 and CDR2 are SGHAT and FQNNGV. The CDR3 sequence is 16 residues long. CDR3 residues: CASSWPQGATNEKLFF. The CDR3 region has the DNA TGTGCCAGCAGCTGGCCGCAGGGGGCAACTAATGAAAAACTGTTTTTT.

The chain carries TRBV13 and TRBJ2-5; 12 nucleotides line up with TRBD1. The CDR3 is made up of 16 amino acids. V dropped 5 bases and J dropped 4; count of bases not matched to a gene: 8. The V gene's germline CDR1 is PRHDT and CDR2 FYEKMQ (reference sequence). The CDR3 region is CASSRRGQGAGETQYF. In DNA, the CDR3 is TGTGCCAGCAGCCGCCGGGGACAGGGGGCGGGAGAGACCCAGTACTTC.

Only one count was recorded for this clone. The chain links TRBV6-5 to TRBJ1-1, with unresolved D. The V end was cut by 9 bases, the J end by 1 base, with 6 bases between. This CDR3 has 11 residues. Germline lookup yields CDR1 MNHEY and CDR2 SVGAGI. The CDR3 sequence is CASEGNTEAFF. DNA for the CDR3: TGTGCCAGTGAGGGGAACACTGAAGCTTTCTTT.

This clone has just one count. V and J are TRBV28 and TRBJ1-4; D possibly corresponds to TRBD1 (6 bases). V dropped 5 bases and J dropped 6 bases, with 16 bases sitting between them. CDR3 size: 15 residues. Germline CDR1 MDHEN, CDR2 SYDVKM. CDR3 DNA: TGTGCCAGCAGTACGCCCGGGGGGGCCTATGAAAAACTGTTTTTT. Translation: CASSTPGGAYEKLFF.

The chain couples TRBV6-4 to TRBJ2-3, with 12 bases fitting TRBD1. The germline V gene has CDR1 MRHNA and CDR2 SNTAGT. This CDR3 contains 15 residues. V shed 6 bases and J 4 bases; nucleotides not matched to a gene: 5. The CDR3 protein is CASSTGTGGADTQYF. The CDR3 nucleotides read TGTGCCAGCAGCACCGGGACAGGGGGCGCAGATACGCAGTATTTT.

Written as DNA, the CDR3 is TGTGCCAGCTCGGACAGCCACACAGATACGCAGTATTTT. Amino acid sequence: CASSDSHTDTQYF. V usage is TRBV11-3 and J usage is TRBJ2-3; possible D gene TRBD1, 6 bases. The V and J ends lost 8 bases and 2 bases respectively, with 11 bases between them. The CDR3 covers 13 residues. The germline CDR1 and CDR2 sequences are SGHNT and YENEEA.

The rearrangement joins TRBV5-4 to TRBJ1-1; possible D gene TRBD1, 5 bases. The germline gives CDR1 SGHNT, CDR2 YYREEE (reference sequence). Trimming shortened V by 0 bases and J by 5 bases, and 14 bases separated the two germline ends. The CDR3 contains 15 residues. CDR3 DNA: TGTGCCAGCAGCTTGGTAATGGGGCGCGGTACTGAAGCTTTCTTT. Protein sequence: CASSLVMGRGTEAFF.

The rearrangement joins TRBV4-2 to TRBJ2-7; D possibly matches TRBD1 or TRBD2 (5 bases each). Deletions cut 3 bases from V and 0 bases from J, with 12 bases between. Germline V lookup: CDR1 LGHNA, CDR2 YNFKEQ. The CDR3 runs to 15 residues. The CDR3 protein is CASSQGTAASYEQYF. CDR3 bases: TGTGCCAGCAGCCAGGGGACCGCCGCCTCCTACGAGCAGTACTTC.

This clone was seen only once. The V call is TRBV7-3, the J call TRBJ2-1, with D perhaps matching TRBD2 (5 bases). The V end was cut by 5 bases, the J end by 0 bases, with 14 bases between. From germline, CDR1 is SGHTA and CDR2 FQGTGA. There are 16 residues in the CDR3. CDR3 in amino acids: CASSPVWSGSYNEQFF. In nucleotides, the CDR3 is TGTGCCAGCAGCCCCGTTTGGAGCGGCTCCTACAATGAGCAGTTCTTC.

This chain connects TRBV13 to TRBJ1-4; TRBD1 might be the D (5 bases). The CDR3 is made up of 14 amino acids. The V gene lost 5 bases and the J gene lost 8 bases, with 15 bases spanning the gap. From germline, CDR1 is PRHDT and CDR2 FYEKMQ (reference sequence). The CDR3, as DNA: TGTGCCAGCAGCCTTCGCAGGGTTCAAGAAAAACTGTTTTTT. Amino acids: CASSLRRVQEKLFF.

The chain links TRBV6-1 to TRBJ2-7, with TRBD1 matching 7 bases. CDR1 and CDR2 from the germline V gene are MNHNS and SASEGT. The J segment lost 2 bases and the V segment lost 6 bases, leaving 7 bases of the junction unmatched. CDR3 length: 14 amino acids. The CDR3, as DNA: TGTGCCAGCAGCCCCGGGACAGCACCCTACGAGCAGTACTTC. This encodes CASSPGTAPYEQYF.

The chain is built from TRBV7-3 and TRBJ1-6; TRBD1 agrees at 9 bases. The J segment lost 7 bases and the V segment lost 3 bases, leaving 1 base of the junction unmatched. This CDR3 region has 14 residues. Germline-derived CDR1 and CDR2 are SGHTA and FQGTGA. DNA for the CDR3: TGTGCCAGCAGCTTGGGGACAGGGAATTCACCCCTCCACTTT. Encoded protein: CASSLGTGNSPLHF. Looking up the rest from reference TRBV7-3 and TRBJ1-6 gives the full variable domain: GAGVSQTPSNKVTEKGKYVELRCDPISGHTALYWYRQSLGQGPEFLIYFQGTGAADDSGLPNDRFFAVRPEGSVSTLKIQRTERGDSAVYLCASSLGTGNSPLHFGNGTRLTVT.

The chain is built from TRBV5-5 and TRBJ2-7, with 8 bases fitting TRBD1. Trimming at V came to 0 bases and at J to 0 bases, leaving 8 bases not matched to a gene. Germline CDR1 and CDR2: SGHKS and YYEKEE (reference sequence). The CDR3 length is 17 residues. Here the CDR3 DNA reads TGTGCCAGCAGCTTGGGGGGCCCCGGGACAGGCTCCTACGAGCAGTACTTC. Translation: CASSLGGPGTGSYEQYF.

The chain recombines TRBV14 with TRBJ1-2; possible D gene TRBD1, 5 bases. Trimming shortened V by 0 bases and J by 5 bases, and 19 bases separated the two germline ends. The CDR3 is 17 residues long. Germline-derived CDR1 and CDR2 are SGHDN and FVKESK. CDR3 in DNA: TGTGCCAGCAGCCAAGAGTGGTACGGGGCTACCCTTTATGGCTACACCTTC. Amino acids: CASSQEWYGATLYGYTF.

V and J are TRBV7-8 and TRBJ2-7; D tentatively reads TRBD1 or TRBD2 (7 bases each). Germline V gene sequence: CDR1 SGHVS, CDR2 FQNEAQ. This CDR3 is built from 14 residues. Trimming cost V 1 base and J 5 bases, with 12 bases left between them. The CDR3 region has the DNA TGTGCCAGCAGCTTAGGGGGAGGGGGCAACGAGCAGTACTTC. This translates into CASSLGGGGNEQYF.